The 5 T cell receptor beta chains in this list originate from one sample, sequenced in a study of blood T cell repertoires in COVID-19. Only in-frame clones appear in the TCRdb table, and some are missing; sequencing was by immunoSEQ multiplex PCR. The profile covers approximately 170,000 clones, with approximately 85% appearing a single time and less than 3.5% taken by the ten largest. Sequencing was performed on peripheral blood. Receptors were obtained from a woman older than 75 with COVID-19, enrolled during active disease.

This rearrangement joins TRBV25-1 to TRBJ1-1, with D hard to call. The germline V and J ends were trimmed by 3 bases and 3 bases, with 11 bases remaining between them. Germline CDR1 MGHDK, CDR2 SYGVNS. The CDR3 is made up of 14 amino acids. The CDR3 nucleotides read TGTGCCAGCAGTGACCAGACATTATACACTGAAGCTTTCTTT. It specifies CASSDQTLYTEAFF.

The V call is TRBV15, the J call TRBJ2-5; TRBD2 aligns across 8 bases. This CDR3 has 15 amino acids. The V gene's germline CDR1 is LNHNV and CDR2 YYDKDF (reference sequence). Unmatched junction bases numbered 5, after V lost 3 bases and J lost 2 bases. The CDR3, as DNA: TGTGCCACCAGCAGGCAGCGGGGGAGGCAAGAGACCCAGTACTTC. Encoded protein: CATSRQRGRQETQYF.

The chain combines TRBV20-1 with TRBJ1-6; D is perhaps TRBD1 (5 bases). The CDR3 loop spans 16 amino acids. CDR1 is DFQATT and CDR2 is SNEGSKA in the germline V gene (reference sequence). Trimming removed 3 bases from V and 9 bases from J, with 21 bases in between. The CDR3 here is CSASPFDSGGSSPLHF. For the CDR3, the DNA is TGCAGTGCTAGTCCCTTCGACTCCGGGGGGAGTTCACCCCTCCACTTT.

The gene calls are TRBV5-1 and TRBJ2-7, with 8 bases fitting TRBD2. The V segment lost 4 bases and the J segment 3 bases; nucleotides outside the gene matches: 6. The CDR3 length is 14 residues. CDR1 is SGHRS, CDR2 YFSETQ, per germline. The CDR3 loop is CASSRQREFYEQYF. DNA of the CDR3: TGCGCCAGCAGCCGCCAGCGGGAGTTCTACGAGCAGTACTTC.

This clone was seen once. V gene TRBV28 combines with J gene TRBJ2-5; the match to TRBD2 covers 8 bases. The CDR3 sequence is 15 residues long. The germline V gene has CDR1 MDHEN and CDR2 SYDVKM. The V gene end was trimmed by 3 bases and the J gene end by 3 bases; junction bases not matched to a gene: 6. CDR3 sequence reads: CASSFSGRGEETQYF. The DNA of the CDR3 is TGTGCCAGCAGTTTCTCCGGGAGGGGGGAAGAGACCCAGTACTTC.